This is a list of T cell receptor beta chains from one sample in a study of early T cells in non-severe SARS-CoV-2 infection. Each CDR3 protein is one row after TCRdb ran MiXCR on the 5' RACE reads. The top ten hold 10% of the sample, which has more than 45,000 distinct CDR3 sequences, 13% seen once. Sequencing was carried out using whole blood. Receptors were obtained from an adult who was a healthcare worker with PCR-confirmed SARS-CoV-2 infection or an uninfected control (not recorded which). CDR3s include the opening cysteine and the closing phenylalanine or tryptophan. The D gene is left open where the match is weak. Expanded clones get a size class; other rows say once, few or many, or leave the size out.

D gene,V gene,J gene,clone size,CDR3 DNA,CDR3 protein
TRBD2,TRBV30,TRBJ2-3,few,TGTGCCTGGAGCGATAGACTAGCGGGGGGGCAAGATACGCAGTATTTT,CAWSDRLAGGQDTQYF
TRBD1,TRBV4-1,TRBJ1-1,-,TGCGCCAGCAGCCAAGAATCCGCGGGCAGGGGGGTTGAAGCTTTCTTT,CASSQESAGRGVEAFF
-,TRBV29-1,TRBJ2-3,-,TGCAGCGTTCCGACAAGTAGTCTCACAGATACGCAGTATTTT,CSVPTSSLTDTQYF
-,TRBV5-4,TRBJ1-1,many,TGTGCCAGCACCTCTGGGACCTCTAGGGCTGAAGCTTTCTTT,CASTSGTSRAEAFF
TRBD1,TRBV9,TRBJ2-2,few,TGTGCCAGCAGCGCCCGGACAGGGGGCGGAATCGGGGAGCTGTTTTTT,CASSARTGGGIGELFF
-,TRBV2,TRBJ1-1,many,TGTGCCAGCAAGGGTCCAGGGAGAAACACTGAAGCTTTCTTT,CASKGPGRNTEAFF
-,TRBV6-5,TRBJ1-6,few,TGTGCCAGCATCCCCGAGGTAGGGCAGCTGAATTCACCCCTCCACTTT,CASIPEVGQLNSPLHF
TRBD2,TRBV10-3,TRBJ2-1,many,TGTGCCATCAGTGAGTCGGGGGGGATCAATGAGCAGTTCTTC,CAISESGGINEQFF
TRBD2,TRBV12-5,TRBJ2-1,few,TGTGCTAGTGGTCCCGAGCTAGCGGGGGGTAATGAGCAGTTCTTC,CASGPELAGGNEQFF
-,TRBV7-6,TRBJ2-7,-,TGTGCCAGCGGCTTAGCGGTCGGACAGGCCTACGAGCAGTACTTC,CASGLAVGQAYEQYF
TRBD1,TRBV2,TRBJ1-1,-,TGTGCCAGCAGCATTAACAGGGGCACTGAAGCTTTCTTT,CASSINRGTEAFF
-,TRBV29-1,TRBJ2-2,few,TGCAGCGTTACGGAAGGATCTCGGCTGTTTTTT,CSVTEGSRLFF
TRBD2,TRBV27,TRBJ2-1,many,TGTGCCAGCAGTTCCCCTAGCGGGAGTGGTTACAATGAGCAGTTCTTC,CASSSPSGSGYNEQFF
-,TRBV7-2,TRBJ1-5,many,TGTGCCAGCAGCTCGCAGTCCATGGGCAATCAGCCCCAGCATTTT,CASSSQSMGNQPQHF
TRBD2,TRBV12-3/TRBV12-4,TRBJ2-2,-,TGTGCCAGCAGTTTCCCAGCGGGGGGGAACGGGGAGCTGTTTTTT,CASSFPAGGNGELFF
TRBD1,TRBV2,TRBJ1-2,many,TGTGCCAGCAGAGCCGGACAGGAGAGAGGCTACACCTTC,CASRAGQERGYTF
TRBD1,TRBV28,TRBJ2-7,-,TGTGCCAGCAGTACCAGACAGGGTGGTAACTACGAGCAGTACTTC,CASSTRQGGNYEQYF
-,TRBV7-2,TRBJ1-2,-,TGTGCCAGCAGCTTCATCGAGTCGGTCGGCAGGCGAGGCTACACCTTC,CASSFIESVGRRGYTF
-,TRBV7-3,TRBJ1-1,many,TGTGCCAGCAGCACCAGTGGGGGTTCGGCTGAAGCTTTCTTT,CASSTSGGSAEAFF
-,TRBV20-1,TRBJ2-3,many,TGCAGTGCTACTAAGAGCACCAAGCGCTTAACCACAGATACGCAGTATTTT,CSATKSTKRLTTDTQYF
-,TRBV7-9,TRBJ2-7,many,TGTGCCAGCAGCATAGGCTCGACTTTCTCCTACGAGCAGTACTTC,CASSIGSTFSYEQYF
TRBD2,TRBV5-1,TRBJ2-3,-,TGCGCCAGCAGCCGGGGGGACCACACAGATACGCAGTATTTT,CASSRGDHTDTQYF
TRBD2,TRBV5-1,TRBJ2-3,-,TGCGCCAGCAGCTTGGCAAGGGGAGCGGGAGAAACAGATACGCAGTATTTT,CASSLARGAGETDTQYF
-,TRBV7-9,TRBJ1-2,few,TGTGCCAGCAGCCCTCCACAGGGAAATAATGGCTACACCTTC,CASSPPQGNNGYTF
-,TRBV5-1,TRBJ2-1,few,TGCGCCAGCAGCTACCCAGGGAGGTCCTACAATGAGCAGTTCTTC,CASSYPGRSYNEQFF
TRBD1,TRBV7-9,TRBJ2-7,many,TGTGCCAGCAGCTCATCCGGGACAGCTTACTACGAGCAGTACTTC,CASSSSGTAYYEQYF
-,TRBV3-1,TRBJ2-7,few,TGTGCCAGCAGCCAAGAAGGGGGCGAGCAGTACTTC,CASSQEGGEQYF
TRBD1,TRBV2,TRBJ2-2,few,TGTGCCAGCAGTGGGGACAGGTGGGACACCGGGGAGCTGTTTTTT,CASSGDRWDTGELFF
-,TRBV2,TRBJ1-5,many,TGTGCCAGCAGTGAAGAGGGTAATCAGCCCCAGCATTTT,CASSEEGNQPQHF
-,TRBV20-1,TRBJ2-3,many,TGCAGTGCTTCCACAACGGCTAGGGGTCCCACAGATACGCAGTATTTT,CSASTTARGPTDTQYF
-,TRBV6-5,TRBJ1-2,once,TGTTCCAGCAGATTAAAGGGGAATAACTATGGCTACACCTTC,CSSRLKGNNYGYTF
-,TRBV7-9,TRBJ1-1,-,TGTGCCAGCAGCTTAGGGGCGGGTATTGAAGCTTTCTTT,CASSLGAGIEAFF
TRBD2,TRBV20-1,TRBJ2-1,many,TGCAGTGCTAGGCTAAAGGAGCGGGAGAGCTCCTACAATGAGCAGTTCTTC,CSARLKERESSYNEQFF
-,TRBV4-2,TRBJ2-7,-,TGTGCCAGCAGCCAAGATGCGGCGGGATACGAGCAGTACTTC,CASSQDAAGYEQYF
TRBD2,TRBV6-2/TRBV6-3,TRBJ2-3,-,TGTGCCAGCAGTTACCAAAGCGGGGGTAGCACAGATACGCAGTATTTT,CASSYQSGGSTDTQYF
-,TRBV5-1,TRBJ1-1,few,TGCGCCAGCAGCTTCCCGAGGTCAGAGAACACTGAAGCTTTCTTT,CASSFPRSENTEAFF
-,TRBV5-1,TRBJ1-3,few,TGCGCCAGCAGCCACTCCCTGAGCTCTGGAAACACCATATATTTT,CASSHSLSSGNTIYF
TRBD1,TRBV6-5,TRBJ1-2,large,TGTGCCAGCACCTATCAGGGGGCTGGGGGTGGCTACACCTTC,CASTYQGAGGGYTF
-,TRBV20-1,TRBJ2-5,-,TGCAGTGCTACTTGGACCCGGGGTGAGACCCAGTACTTC,CSATWTRGETQYF
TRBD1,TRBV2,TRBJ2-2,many,TGTGCCAGCAGTCCTACAGGGGGCAGTACCGGGGAGCTGTTTTTT,CASSPTGGSTGELFF
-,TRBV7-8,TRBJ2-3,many,TGTGCCAGCAGCTTCTCGCTGGAGAGCACGCAGTATTTT,CASSFSLESTQYF
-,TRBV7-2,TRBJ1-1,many,TGTGCCAGCAGCTTCAATCACAGGGTTTTCGCTGAAGCTTTCTTT,CASSFNHRVFAEAFF
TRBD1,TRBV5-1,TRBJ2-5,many,TGCGCCAGCAGCCCTGGACAGGGGGGAGAGACCCAGTACTTC,CASSPGQGGETQYF
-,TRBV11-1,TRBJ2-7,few,TGTGCCAGCAGCGTCTATGGGGGAGCCTACGAGCAGTACTTC,CASSVYGGAYEQYF
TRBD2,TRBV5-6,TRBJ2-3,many,TGTGCCAGCAGCGGGGTCGGGGGGAGCACAGATACGCAGTATTTT,CASSGVGGSTDTQYF
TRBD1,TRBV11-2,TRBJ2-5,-,TGTGCCAGCAGCTTAATGGGACAGGGGTGGTACTTC,CASSLMGQGWYF
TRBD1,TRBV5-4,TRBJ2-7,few,TGTGCCAGCAGTGGGACAGCGGCCTACGAGCAGTACTTC,CASSGTAAYEQYF
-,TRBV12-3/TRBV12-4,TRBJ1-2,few,TGTGCCAGCAGCCATCACAGGGTTCCTGGCTACACCTTC,CASSHHRVPGYTF
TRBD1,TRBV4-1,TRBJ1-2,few,TGCGCCAGCAGCCAGGGACAGGGGGCGCGATCCTATGGCTACACCTTC,CASSQGQGARSYGYTF
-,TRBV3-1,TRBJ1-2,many,TGTGCCAGCAGCGGGAGAGGGTCGAACTATGGCTACACCTTC,CASSGRGSNYGYTF
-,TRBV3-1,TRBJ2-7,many,TGTGCCAGCAGCCAAGATAGGGCGACCGAGCAGTACTTC,CASSQDRATEQYF
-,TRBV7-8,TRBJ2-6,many,TGTGCCAGCAGCCCTGGACCGGTTTCTGGGGCCAACGTCCTGACTTTC,CASSPGPVSGANVLTF
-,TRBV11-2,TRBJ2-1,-,TGTGCCAGCAGCTTACTAGTCCGCTACAATGAGCAGTTCTTC,CASSLLVRYNEQFF
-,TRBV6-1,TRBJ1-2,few,TGTGCCAGCAGTGACTCGACCACAGGGATCTATGGCTACACCTTC,CASSDSTTGIYGYTF
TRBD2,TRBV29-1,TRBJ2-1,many,TGCAGCGTTGGGACTAGCGGGGACGAGCAGTTCTTC,CSVGTSGDEQFF
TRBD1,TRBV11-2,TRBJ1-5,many,TGTGCCAGCAGCCTGAACAGGGGGCGTAAAGAGCCCCAGCATTTT,CASSLNRGRKEPQHF
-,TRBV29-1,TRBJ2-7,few,TGCAGCGTTGACGGAATGGACGGAAATCCCTACGAGCAGTACTTC,CSVDGMDGNPYEQYF